This TCR beta chain was sequenced in a study of blood T cells in healthy people across ages. At the level of the study: Using template switching, researchers captured about one barcoded beta molecule for each two T cells. Overall study results and limits: Roughly linear age-related decline in beta diversity appeared, significant by age around 40.

Then a second PCR, running roughly 7 to 11 cycles, was carried out with a sample-barcoded 5' primer and a J-beta primer mix. TCRdb re-called the 5' RACE reads with MiXCR, one entry per CDR3 protein. The profile shows about 1.4 million distinct CDR3 sequences, around 59% of them singletons. V shed 6 bases, J shed 7 bases, and the junction held 11 bases outside the gene matches. The length of the CDR3 is 14 residues. There are a few counts of this clonotype. What it binds is unknown. Russia was home to the donors, healthy Caucasian individuals aged roughly 6 to 100. Per-sample yields of isolated PBMCs were at least 6 million.

The chain recombines TRBV12-3 or TRBV12-4 with TRBJ2-7; 8 nucleotides line up with TRBD1. This receptor was taken from a man between 18 and 29 years old in good health. The sequenced material came from blood. The CDR3 sequence is CASSSDRVRREQYF. The DNA for the CDR3 is TGTGCCAGCAGCTCGGACAGGGTCCGGAGAGAGCAGTACTTC.